The following is a T cell receptor beta chain sequence with its context. An input of 0.5 to 1 ug of RNA was subjected to reverse transcription using random hexamers. TCR beta CDR3 was amplified by immunoSEQ covering 54 Vbeta and 13 Jbeta. In TCRdb, the immunoSEQ multiplex PCR reads were re-called with MiXCR into one record per CDR3 protein. The data show about 120,000 distinct CDR3 sequences, roughly 91% seen once. This entry belongs to a study of CD8 T cells in Susac syndrome. V lost 6 bases, J lost 2 bases, and 4 bases stayed unmatched. There are 13 residues in the CDR3. Germline CDR1 and CDR2: SNHLY and FYNNEI. Peripheral blood CD8+ and CD4+ T cells were profiled by TCR beta sequencing.

Material for sequencing was CD4+ T cells from PBMCs. This clonotype was obtained from a human donor in good health. The rearrangement uses TRBV2 and TRBJ2-7, with 7 bases fitting TRBD1. DNA for the CDR3: TGTGCCAGCAGCAAGGGACAGACCTACGAGCAGTACTTC. This sequence encodes CASSKGQTYEQYF.